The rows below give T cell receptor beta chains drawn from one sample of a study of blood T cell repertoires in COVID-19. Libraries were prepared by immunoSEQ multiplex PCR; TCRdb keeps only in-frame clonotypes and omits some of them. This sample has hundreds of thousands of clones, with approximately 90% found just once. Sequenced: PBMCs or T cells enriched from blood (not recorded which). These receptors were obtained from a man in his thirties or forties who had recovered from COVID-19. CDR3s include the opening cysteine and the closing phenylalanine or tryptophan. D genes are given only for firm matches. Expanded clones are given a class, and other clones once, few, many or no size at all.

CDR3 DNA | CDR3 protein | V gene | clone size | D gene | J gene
TGCGCCAGCAGCTTTCGCGCGACCTACAATGAGCAGTTCTTC | CASSFRATYNEQFF | TRBV5-1 | . | . | TRBJ2-1
TGTGCCAGTGATTTTGGGCGACCGAACACTGAAGCTTTCTTT | CASDFGRPNTEAFF | TRBV19 | once | . | TRBJ1-1
TGTGCCAGCACCGACAGGCATAGCAATCAGCCCCAGCATTTT | CASTDRHSNQPQHF | TRBV2 | once | . | TRBJ1-5
TGCAGCAGCGTCCCCGGGGGGGGATCAGAGACCCAGTACTTC | CSSVPGGGSETQYF | TRBV29-1 | . | TRBD2 | TRBJ2-5
TGTGCCAGCAGTTTACCAGGGCGGGAGACCCAGTACTTC | CASSLPGRETQYF | TRBV28 | . | . | TRBJ2-5
TGTGCCAGCAGTCCTCAGGCCTACGAGCAGTACTTC | CASSPQAYEQYF | TRBV6-6 | . | . | TRBJ2-7
TGTGCCAGCAGCCATGGGAGAGGGGAGCAGTTCTTC | CASSHGRGEQFF | TRBV14 | . | . | TRBJ2-1
TGCAGTGCTAGTCACTATTGGGGGGATAATGAAAAACTGTTTTTT | CSASHYWGDNEKLFF | TRBV20-1 | . | . | TRBJ1-4
TGCAGCGTTGAAATTTGGGCAGGGGTCCTCACAGATACGCAGTATTTT | CSVEIWAGVLTDTQYF | TRBV29-1 | . | . | TRBJ2-3
TGTGCCAGCAGCATAGGCGGGACTCCTGATACGCAGTATTTT | CASSIGGTPDTQYF | TRBV9 | . | . | TRBJ2-3
TGTGCCAGCAGCCAAGGGACGGAGGTACTAGCCAAAAACATTCAGTACTTC | CASSQGTEVLAKNIQYF | TRBV4-2 | . | . | TRBJ2-4
TGTGCCAGCAGCCAATCTAGCGGTGGCTACACCTTC | CASSQSSGGYTF | TRBV16 | . | . | TRBJ1-2
TGTGCCAGCAGTGTCTCTAGCGGGGTTAGCCAAGAGACCCAGTACTTC | CASSVSSGVSQETQYF | TRBV28 | . | TRBD2 | TRBJ2-5
TGTGCCAGCAGTTTAAGTGGGGGAGGAGGGAACATTCAGTACTTC | CASSLSGGGGNIQYF | TRBV28 | . | . | TRBJ2-4
TGTGCCAGTAGTCACCCCGGGACAGGGTACTACGAGCAGTACTTC | CASSHPGTGYYEQYF | TRBV19 | few | TRBD1 | TRBJ2-7
TGCAGCGTCGATACCGGGACAGGGCCTGGAAACACCATATATTTT | CSVDTGTGPGNTIYF | TRBV29-1 | . | TRBD1 | TRBJ1-3
TGCAGTGCTAGCATGAACACTGAAGCTTTCTTT | CSASMNTEAFF | TRBV20-1 | few | . | TRBJ1-1
TGTGCCAGCAGTTTCCCGGGACAGGGCTCCTACGAGCAGTACTTC | CASSFPGQGSYEQYF | TRBV28 | . | TRBD1 | TRBJ2-7
TGTGCCAGCAGCCACCAACGACAGACTCGGCATGAGCAGTTCTTC | CASSHQRQTRHEQFF | TRBV3-1/TRBV3-2 | . | . | TRBJ2-1
TGTGCCAACCAACCTAGCGGGAGTCCCGAGCAGTACTTC | CANQPSGSPEQYF | TRBV28 | . | TRBD2 | TRBJ2-7
TGTGCCAGCAGACCTAGCGGGAGTTACGAGCAGTACTTC | CASRPSGSYEQYF | TRBV6-5 | . | TRBD2 | TRBJ2-7
TGTGCCAGCTCCATGGGGGGGGGCTATGGCTACACCTTC | CASSMGGGYGYTF | TRBV12-3/TRBV12-4 | . | . | TRBJ1-2
TGTGCCAGCAGCCCGGTGAGGGGACTAGGTACCTACGAGCAGTACTTC | CASSPVRGLGTYEQYF | TRBV14 | . | TRBD2 | TRBJ2-7
TGTGCCATCAGTGAGTCGGGGACGGGACTAAACACTGAAGCTTTCTTT | CAISESGTGLNTEAFF | TRBV10-3 | once | . | TRBJ1-1
TGCGCCAGCAGCTTGTGGGACAGGGATGGAAACACCATATATTTT | CASSLWDRDGNTIYF | TRBV5-1 | . | TRBD1 | TRBJ1-3
TGCAGCGTTGAAGATCAACAGGGTGGCAAGCAGTACTTC | CSVEDQQGGKQYF | TRBV29-1 | . | . | TRBJ2-7
TGCAGTGCTAGTCTGCAGGGGGGAAGAGGCTACACCTTC | CSASLQGGRGYTF | TRBV20-1 | . | TRBD1 | TRBJ1-2
TGTGCCAGCAGCCAGAATCCAGGGAGGACTAATGAAAAACTGTTTTTT | CASSQNPGRTNEKLFF | TRBV3-1/TRBV3-2 | few | . | TRBJ1-4
TGTGCCAGCAGCTTAAGTGCAGGACTAGCGAACAATGAGCAGTTCTTC | CASSLSAGLANNEQFF | TRBV11-2 | once | TRBD2 | TRBJ2-1
TGTGCCAGCAGCCAAGATGGGCTTGACTACGAGCAGTACTTC | CASSQDGLDYEQYF | TRBV6-5 | . | . | TRBJ2-7
TGTGCCATCAGTGACAGGGTGGTTAATGGCTACACCTTC | CAISDRVVNGYTF | TRBV10-3 | once | . | TRBJ1-2
TGTGCCATCAGTGAGTCGGGGGGAGTCGATACGCAGTATTTT | CAISESGGVDTQYF | TRBV10-3 | . | . | TRBJ2-3
TGTGCTAGTGGTTCACAGGGGGACGCTGGGGCCAACGTCCTGACTTTC | CASGSQGDAGANVLTF | TRBV12-5 | few | TRBD1 | TRBJ2-6
TGTGCCAGCAGCCCCGCGGGGGACTCCGGCTCTGGAAACACCATATATTTT | CASSPAGDSGSGNTIYF | TRBV13 | . | . | TRBJ1-3
TGTGCCAGCAGACCCGGGGGAGTGAACGAGCAGTACTTC | CASRPGGVNEQYF | TRBV28 | . | . | TRBJ2-7
TGTGCCAGTAGTCCGGACAGGGTTCCTCAGCCCCAGCATTTT | CASSPDRVPQPQHF | TRBV19 | . | TRBD1 | TRBJ1-5
TGTGCCAGCAGCCCAGGGGGACAGCCGAGCGGCTACACCTTC | CASSPGGQPSGYTF | TRBV4-2 | . | TRBD1 | TRBJ1-2
TGTGCCAGCAGCGTTTTTACTAGAGCGGGAGCGGGGGATACGCAGTATTTT | CASSVFTRAGAGDTQYF | TRBV9 | . | TRBD2 | TRBJ2-3
TGTGCCAGCTCTAACGGGATCCAGCCCCAGCATTTT | CASSNGIQPQHF | TRBV6-5 | . | . | TRBJ1-5
TGTGCCAGCTCACCGAAGGGACAGCCGAACACTGAAGCTTTCTTT | CASSPKGQPNTEAFF | TRBV18 | . | TRBD1 | TRBJ1-1
TGTGCCAGCACCCGAGCGGACACAGATACGCAGTATTTT | CASTRADTDTQYF | TRBV6-5 | . | . | TRBJ2-3
TGTGCCAGCAGTCGGACTAGCGGGAGGGCCGGTGGGAATGAGCAGTTCTTC | CASSRTSGRAGGNEQFF | TRBV28 | . | TRBD2 | TRBJ2-1
TGTGCCAGCAGCTTGAGGGCGGCGGGAAATTCACCCCTCCACTTT | CASSLRAAGNSPLHF | TRBV5-6 | . | . | TRBJ1-6
TGTGCCAGCAGGAAGGGACAGGGCTACGAGCAGTACTTC | CASRKGQGYEQYF | TRBV6-5 | . | TRBD1 | TRBJ2-7
TGTGCCAGCAGCGACAGCTCCTACGAGCAGTACTTC | CASSDSSYEQYF | TRBV7-9 | few | . | TRBJ2-7
TGCGCCAGCAGCCAGTCGCTCCCGAACACCGGGGAGCTGTTTTTT | CASSQSLPNTGELFF | TRBV5-1 | . | . | TRBJ2-2
TGTGCCAGCAGTTTTCAGGGAAAAGCTTTCTTT | CASSFQGKAFF | TRBV28 | . | . | TRBJ1-1
TGTGCCAGCAGCCAACGACTGATGAACACTGAAGCTTTCTTT | CASSQRLMNTEAFF | TRBV14 | once | . | TRBJ1-1